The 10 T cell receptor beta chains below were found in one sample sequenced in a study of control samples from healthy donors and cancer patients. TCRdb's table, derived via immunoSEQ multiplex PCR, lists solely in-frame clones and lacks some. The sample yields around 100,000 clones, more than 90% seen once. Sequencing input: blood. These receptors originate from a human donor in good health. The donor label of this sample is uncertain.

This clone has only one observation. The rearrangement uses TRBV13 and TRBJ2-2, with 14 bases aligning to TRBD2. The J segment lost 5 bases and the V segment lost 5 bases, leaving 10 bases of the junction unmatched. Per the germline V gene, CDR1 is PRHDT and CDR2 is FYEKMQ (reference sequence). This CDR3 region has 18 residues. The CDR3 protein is CASSQTSGGARRTGELFF. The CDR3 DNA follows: TGTGCCAGCAGCCAGACTAGCGGGGGGGCCAGACGGACCGGGGAGCTGTTTTTT.

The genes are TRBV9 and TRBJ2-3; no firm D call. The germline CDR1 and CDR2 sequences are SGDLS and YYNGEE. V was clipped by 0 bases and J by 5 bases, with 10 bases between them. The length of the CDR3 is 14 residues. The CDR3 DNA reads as TGTGCCAGCAGCGTAGATGAAGGGAAAGATACGCAGTATTTT. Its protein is CASSVDEGKDTQYF. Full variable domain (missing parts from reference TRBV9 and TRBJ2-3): DSGVTQTPKHLITATGQRVTLRCSPRSGDLSVYWYQQSLDQGLQFLIQYYNGEERAKGNILERFSAQQFPDLHSELNLSSLELGDSALYFCASSVDEGKDTQYFGPGTRLTVL.

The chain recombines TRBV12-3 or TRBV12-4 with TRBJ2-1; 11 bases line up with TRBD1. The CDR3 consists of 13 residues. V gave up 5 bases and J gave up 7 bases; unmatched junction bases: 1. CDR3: CASSGQGANEQFF. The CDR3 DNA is TGTGCCAGCAGTGGACAGGGGGCGAATGAGCAGTTCTTC.

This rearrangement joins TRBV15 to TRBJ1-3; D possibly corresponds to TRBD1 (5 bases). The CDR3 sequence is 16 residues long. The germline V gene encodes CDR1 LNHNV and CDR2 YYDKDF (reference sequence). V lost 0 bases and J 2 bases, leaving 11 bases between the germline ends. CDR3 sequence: CATSRDQAGPGNTIYF. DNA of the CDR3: TGTGCCACCAGCAGAGATCAAGCAGGGCCTGGAAACACCATATATTTT.

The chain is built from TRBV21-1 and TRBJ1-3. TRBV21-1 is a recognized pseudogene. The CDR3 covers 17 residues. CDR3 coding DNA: TGTGCCAGCAGCAAAGTTAGAACCGGATACTCTGGAAACACCATATATTTT. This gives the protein CASSKVRTGYSGNTIYF.

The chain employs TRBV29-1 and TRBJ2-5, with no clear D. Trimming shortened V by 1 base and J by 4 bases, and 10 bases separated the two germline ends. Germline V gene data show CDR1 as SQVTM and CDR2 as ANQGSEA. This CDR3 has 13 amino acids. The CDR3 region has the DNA TGCAGCGTTGAAGTCACTATTAGAGAGACCCAGTACTTC. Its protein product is CSVEVTIRETQYF. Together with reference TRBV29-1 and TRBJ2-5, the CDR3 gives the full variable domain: SAVISQKPSRDICQRGTSLTIQCQVDSQVTMMFWYRQQPGQSLTLIATANQGSEATYESGFVIDKFPISRPNLTFSTLTVSNMSPEDSSIYLCSVEVTIRETQYFGPGTRLLVL.

This CDR3 reads CARRPGQELYTF. CDR3 DNA: TGTGCCAGACGACCGGGACAGGAGTTATACACCTTC. The rearrangement uses TRBV19 and TRBJ1-2; 8 nucleotides match TRBD1. The CDR3 is 12 residues long. With 9 bases clipped from V and 11 bases from J, the junction kept 11 bases outside the gene matches. CDR1 LNHDA and CDR2 SQIVND come from the germline V gene (reference sequence). Full variable domain (missing parts from reference TRBV19 and TRBJ1-2): DGGITQSPKYLFRKEGQNVTLSCEQNLNHDAMYWYRQDPGQGLRLIYYSQIVNDFQKGDIAEGYSVSREKKESFPLTVTSAQKNPTAFYLCARRPGQELYTFGSGTRLTVV.

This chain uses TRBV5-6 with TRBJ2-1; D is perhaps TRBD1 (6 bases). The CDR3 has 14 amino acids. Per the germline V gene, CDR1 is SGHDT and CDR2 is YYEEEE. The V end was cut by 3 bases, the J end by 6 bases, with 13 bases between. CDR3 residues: CASSYQQGTNEQFF. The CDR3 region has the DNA TGTGCCAGCAGCTACCAACAGGGTACCAATGAGCAGTTCTTC.

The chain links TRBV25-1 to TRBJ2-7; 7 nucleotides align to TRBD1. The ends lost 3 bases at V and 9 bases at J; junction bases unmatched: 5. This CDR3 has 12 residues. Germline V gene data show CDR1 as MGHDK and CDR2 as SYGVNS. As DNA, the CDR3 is TGTGCCAGCAGTGACATAGGGGGCGGGCAGTACTTC. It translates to CASSDIGGGQYF.

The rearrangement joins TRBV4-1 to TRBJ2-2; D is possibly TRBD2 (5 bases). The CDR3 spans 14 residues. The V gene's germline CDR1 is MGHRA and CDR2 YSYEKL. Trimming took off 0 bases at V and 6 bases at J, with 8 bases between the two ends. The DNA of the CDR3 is TGCGCCAGCAGCCAAGATCGGGGATCCGGGGAGCTGTTTTTT. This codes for CASSQDRGSGELFF.